The entry below describes one T cell receptor (beta chain). The data originate from a study of blood T cell repertoires in COVID-19. Study context: PBMCs, B-cell-depleted T cells, or T cells were the source of the cDNA or gDNA that made up the material.

The data were produced by immunoSEQ multiplex PCR, yet TCRdb's version contains in-frame clones alone and is incomplete. This table has 150,000 or so clones, 84% appearing once. V was trimmed by 5 bases and J by 4 bases, leaving 12 bases between them. This CDR3 is built from 13 residues. Germline V gives CDR1 MRHNA, CDR2 SNTAGT. The sample comprised peripheral blood. V gene TRBV6-4 combines with J gene TRBJ2-7; D perhaps matches TRBD2 (7 bases). The receptor was isolated from a woman of 80 years or more with acute or convalescent COVID-19. The CDR3 nucleotides read TGTGCCAGCAGTACGGGGGGCGGATACGAGCAGTACTTC. This codes for CASSTGGGYEQYF.